The clone carrying this T cell receptor (beta chain) was observed a few times. Possible read error: a much larger clone is one base away. These data originate in a study of blood T cells in healthy people across ages. A second PCR of about 7 to 12 cycles used a sample-barcoded 5' primer and a J-beta primer mix. TCRdb redid the calling of the 5' RACE reads with MiXCR, one entry per CDR3 protein. The profile shows about 680,000 distinct CDR3 sequences, around 48% of them singletons. There are 14 residues in the CDR3. The sequenced material came from blood. The receptor was isolated from a woman in her sixties or seventies in good health. The gene calls are TRBV12-3 or TRBV12-4 and TRBJ2-7; D may correspond to TRBD1 or TRBD2 (5 bases each). This CDR3 is CAGSYRRHRYEQYF. In DNA, the CDR3 is TGTGCCGGCAGTTACAGGAGGCATCGCTACGAGCAGTACTTC.